These T cell receptor beta chains were read from a single sample in a study of cytomegalovirus exposure and HLA in healthy donors. The method was immunoSEQ multiplex PCR; TCRdb's version includes in-frame clones alone and lacks a portion of them. The data show about 120,000 clones, 80% to 85% seen once. The sequenced sample was PBMCs. The receptor set was obtained from a woman aged 60-75 years in good health and CMV-seropositive. Each CDR3 is given with its conserved first and last residue. D genes are given only for firm matches. Rows give clone size only sometimes, using once, few, many, or a class for an expanded clone.

DNA: TGTGCCAGCAGCTTAGTGTTCCCAGGGGCAGGGGGTGAGCAGTTCTTC
CDR3: CASSLVFPGAGGEQFF
size: NA
V: TRBV7-2
D: TRBD1
J: TRBJ2-1

DNA: TGTGCCAGCAGTTACGGACAGGGGAGCAATCAGCCCCAGCATTTT
CDR3: CASSYGQGSNQPQHF
size: NA
V: TRBV6-5
D: TRBD1
J: TRBJ1-5

DNA: TGTGCCATCAGGACGACGACTAGCGGATATTCCTACGAGCAGTACTTC
CDR3: CAIRTTTSGYSYEQYF
size: NA
V: TRBV10-3
D: TRBD2
J: TRBJ2-7

DNA: TGTGCCAGTAGTTCGGGACAGGGGAGGGACGAGCAGTACTTC
CDR3: CASSSGQGRDEQYF
size: NA
V: TRBV19
D: TRBD1
J: TRBJ2-7

DNA: TGTGCCAGCAGTTTAATACTGATCTCTCGGAGCTCCTACAATGAGCAGTTCTTC
CDR3: CASSLILISRSSYNEQFF
size: NA
V: TRBV28
D: NA
J: TRBJ2-1

DNA: TGTGCCAGTAGTATAGAAGGGGGCTTCGAGACCCAGTACTTC
CDR3: CASSIEGGFETQYF
size: NA
V: TRBV19
D: TRBD1
J: TRBJ2-5

DNA: TGTGCCAGCTCACCATCCATACTGACAGGTCTTAATGAAAAACTGTTTTTT
CDR3: CASSPSILTGLNEKLFF
size: NA
V: TRBV18
D: NA
J: TRBJ1-4

DNA: TGTGCCAGCAGTGGGGGACAGGGTAGTGTCTACAATGAGCAGTTCTTC
CDR3: CASSGGQGSVYNEQFF
size: NA
V: TRBV6-1
D: TRBD1
J: TRBJ2-1

DNA: TGTGCCAGCAGCCCCCCCGGGACAGGGGCATACGAGCAGTACTTC
CDR3: CASSPPGTGAYEQYF
size: NA
V: TRBV13
D: TRBD1
J: TRBJ2-7

DNA: TGTGCCAGCAGAACAGAGCGGGAGAGTCCGTATTTT
CDR3: CASRTERESPYF
size: NA
V: TRBV6-5
D: TRBD2
J: TRBJ2-3

DNA: TGTGCCAGCAGCTTGGACGGGGGTAGCAATCAGCCCCAGCATTTT
CDR3: CASSLDGGSNQPQHF
size: NA
V: TRBV5-4
D: NA
J: TRBJ1-5

DNA: TGTGCCAGCAACCTGGCGGGACAGGGCTCCTACGAGCAGTACTTC
CDR3: CASNLAGQGSYEQYF
size: NA
V: TRBV6-5
D: TRBD1
J: TRBJ2-7

DNA: TGTGCCAGCACGGACAGGGTAAGCTCCTACGAGCAGTACTTC
CDR3: CASTDRVSSYEQYF
size: NA
V: TRBV6-1
D: TRBD1
J: TRBJ2-7

DNA: TGTGCCAGCAGTGAAGGCCTGGGACTACCCAAACTACACGACTCTGGAAACACCATATATTTT
CDR3: CASSEGLGLPKLHDSGNTIYF
size: NA
V: TRBV6-1
D: NA
J: TRBJ1-3

DNA: TGTGCCAGCAGTTCCAATCCCCCGGGTAGCGAGCGCTACGAGCAGTACTTC
CDR3: CASSSNPPGSERYEQYF
size: NA
V: TRBV7-8
D: NA
J: TRBJ2-7

DNA: TGTGCCAGCAGTTACGGGACAGGGTGGGTCGAGCAGTACTTC
CDR3: CASSYGTGWVEQYF
size: NA
V: TRBV27
D: TRBD1
J: TRBJ2-7

DNA: TGTGCCAGCAGCTCACAAGCTCAGGTCCCCACAGATACGCAGTATTTT
CDR3: CASSSQAQVPTDTQYF
size: NA
V: TRBV7-2
D: NA
J: TRBJ2-3

DNA: TGCGCCAGCAGCTTGGACTCGCCGACAGGCTCGTATGGCTACACCTTC
CDR3: CASSLDSPTGSYGYTF
size: NA
V: TRBV5-1
D: NA
J: TRBJ1-2

DNA: TGTGCCAGCAGTGCCGGGACAGGGCCCACTGAAGCTTTCTTT
CDR3: CASSAGTGPTEAFF
size: NA
V: TRBV6-1
D: TRBD1
J: TRBJ1-1

DNA: TGTGCCAGCAGTTACACCCTAGACCCGAACACCGGGGAGCTGTTTTTT
CDR3: CASSYTLDPNTGELFF
size: NA
V: TRBV6-5
D: NA
J: TRBJ2-2

DNA: TGTGCCTGGAGTGTACTTCGGGACAGGGTAAACGAGCAGTACTTC
CDR3: CAWSVLRDRVNEQYF
size: NA
V: TRBV30
D: TRBD1
J: TRBJ2-7

DNA: TGTGCCAGCAGCCAGACCGGGGAGCTGTTTTTT
CDR3: CASSQTGELFF
size: NA
V: TRBV5-4
D: NA
J: TRBJ2-2

DNA: TGTGCCAGCAGGGGACAGTATAATGAAAAACTGTTTTTT
CDR3: CASRGQYNEKLFF
size: NA
V: TRBV5-5
D: TRBD1
J: TRBJ1-4

DNA: TGCGCCAGCAGCTCAGATGGGGCGATCAATCAGCCCCAGCATTTT
CDR3: CASSSDGAINQPQHF
size: NA
V: TRBV5-1
D: NA
J: TRBJ1-5

DNA: TGTGCCAGCAGTTACTCCGACAGCTATGGCTACACCTTC
CDR3: CASSYSDSYGYTF
size: NA
V: TRBV6-5
D: NA
J: TRBJ1-2

DNA: TGTGCCAGCAGTTACTCGATAGGACAACCCTACGAGCAGTACTTC
CDR3: CASSYSIGQPYEQYF
size: few
V: TRBV6-5
D: NA
J: TRBJ2-7

DNA: TGCGCCAGCAGCCAATGGGCAGGATACAATGAGCAGTTCTTC
CDR3: CASSQWAGYNEQFF
size: NA
V: TRBV4-1
D: NA
J: TRBJ2-1

DNA: TGTGCCAGCAGCCACTCCGGGACTAGCGGGACCGGGGCCAACGTCCTGACTTTC
CDR3: CASSHSGTSGTGANVLTF
size: NA
V: TRBV27
D: TRBD2
J: TRBJ2-6